A selection of T cell receptor beta chains follows, all from one sample in a study of cytomegalovirus exposure and HLA in healthy donors. Using immunoSEQ multiplex PCR, the repertoire was profiled, and TCRdb retains in-frame clones only, with some absent. The table has under 90,000 clones, 75% to 85% seen once. The sequencing input was PBMCs. All receptors come from a man between 50 and 59 years old in good health and CMV-seropositive. The CDR3 runs from the conserved cysteine through the conserved F or W. Fields, in order: V gene, J gene, D gene, clone size, CDR3 protein, CDR3 DNA. A D gene is named only where the DNA matches it firmly. Size is stated for part of the rows, as once, few or many counts, or as a class when the clone is expanded.

>TRBV6-4|TRBJ2-3|-|once
CASSDRDSITDTQYF
TGTGCCAGCAGTGACCGGGACTCGATCACAGATACGCAGTATTTT
>TRBV27|TRBJ2-7|TRBD2|few
CASSTPGLADEQYF
TGTGCCAGCAGCACCCCGGGACTAGCGGACGAGCAGTACTTC
>TRBV7-2|TRBJ2-7|TRBD2|-
CASSSPRGAPPGEQYF
TGTGCCAGCAGCTCCCCGCGGGGGGCCCCCCCGGGCGAGCAGTACTTC
>TRBV2|TRBJ2-7|TRBD2|few
CASSDVGLARYEQYF
TGTGCCAGCAGTGATGTGGGACTAGCGCGCTACGAGCAGTACTTC
>TRBV30|TRBJ2-7|-|-
CAWSVLASYEQYF
TGTGCCTGGAGTGTCTTGGCCTCCTACGAGCAGTACTTC
>TRBV13|TRBJ2-1|-|-
CASRDSPTHNEQFF
TGTGCCAGCAGGGACAGCCCGACCCACAATGAGCAGTTCTTC
>TRBV29-1|TRBJ2-1|TRBD2|-
CSARGGGGLALLNEQFF
TGCAGCGCCCGTGGTGGGGGAGGACTAGCCCTACTGAATGAGCAGTTCTTC
>TRBV5-1|TRBJ2-2|TRBD1|-
CASSLAGQGNTGELFF
TGCGCCAGCAGCCTCGCGGGACAGGGAAACACCGGGGAGCTGTTTTTT
>TRBV12-5|TRBJ2-5|TRBD1|-
CASGLGGQGETQYF
TGTGCTAGTGGTTTGGGAGGACAGGGAGAGACCCAGTACTTC
>TRBV7-3|TRBJ2-3|TRBD2|-
CASSLTSGSSDTQYF
TGTGCCAGCAGCTTAACCAGCGGGAGCTCAGATACGCAGTATTTT
>TRBV7-9|TRBJ1-5|-|once
CSSSLEGERNQPQHF
TGTTCCAGCAGCTTAGAGGGGGAGAGGAATCAGCCCCAGCATTTT
>TRBV23-1|TRBJ1-1|TRBD1|-
CASRDRGRGGTEAFF
TGCGCCAGCCGGGACAGGGGGCGCGGAGGCACTGAAGCTTTCTTT
>TRBV6-1|TRBJ1-1|-|-
CASTAGGGNTEAFF
TGTGCCAGCACCGCCGGGGGTGGGAACACTGAAGCTTTCTTT
>TRBV11-3|TRBJ2-1|TRBD2|once
CASSLAGGMRFF
TGTGCCAGCAGCTTGGCGGGAGGGATGAGGTTCTTC
>TRBV7-9|TRBJ2-1|TRBD1|-
CSSSSNWGQVYNEQFF
TGTTCCAGCAGTTCCAATTGGGGACAGGTCTACAATGAGCAGTTCTTC
>TRBV11-3|TRBJ2-3|TRBD1|-
CASSTRQGASTDTQYF
TGTGCCAGCAGCACCCGACAGGGGGCTAGCACAGATACGCAGTATTTT
>TRBV6-4|TRBJ2-1|TRBD2|medium-sized
CASSSGLAGTDEQFF
TGTGCCAGCAGTTCAGGACTAGCGGGAACCGATGAGCAGTTCTTC
>TRBV11-3|TRBJ2-4|-|-
CASSETREWAKNIQYF
TGTGCCAGCAGCGAGACACGGGAGTGGGCCAAAAACATTCAGTACTTC
>TRBV11-1|TRBJ2-7|-|few
CASSLGASYEQYF
TGTGCCAGCAGCTTAGGAGCTTCCTACGAGCAGTACTTC
>TRBV7-8|TRBJ2-1|-|-
CASIGRRASYNEQFF
TGTGCCAGTATCGGTAGGCGGGCCAGCTACAATGAGCAGTTCTTC
>TRBV7-9|TRBJ2-2|-|-
CASSFFSGGELFF
TGTGCCAGCAGCTTTTTTAGCGGCGGGGAGCTGTTTTTT
>TRBV6-1|TRBJ1-2|-|-
CASSQQYLGYTF
TGTGCCAGCAGCCAACAATACCTGGGCTACACCTTC
>TRBV6-4|TRBJ2-4|-|-
CASSDLTQNSQYF
TGTGCCAGCAGTGACCTTACACAAAACAGTCAGTACTTC
>TRBV14|TRBJ2-3|-|-
CASSQAVGGRYF
TGTGCCAGCAGCCAAGCTGTCGGAGGTAGGTATTTT
>TRBV11-2|TRBJ1-1|-|-
CASSQQPGGTTEAFF
TGTGCCAGCAGCCAACAACCCGGGGGGACCACTGAAGCTTTCTTT
>TRBV18|TRBJ1-4|-|once
CASSPNLQRTDEKLFF
TGTGCCAGCTCACCAAATTTACAAAGGACAGACGAAAAACTGTTTTTT
>TRBV7-9|TRBJ1-2|TRBD1|-
CASSARDREDGYTF
TGTGCCAGCAGCGCCCGGGACAGGGAGGACGGCTACACCTTC
>TRBV18|TRBJ2-5|-|once
CASSPQRTGTLKETQYF
TGTGCCAGCTCACCACAAAGAACAGGGACCCTCAAAGAGACCCAGTACTTC
>TRBV19|TRBJ1-2|TRBD1|-
CASNNRGLGYTF
TGTGCCAGTAATAACAGGGGTTTAGGCTACACCTTC
>TRBV30|TRBJ1-4|TRBD1|-
CAWSKGQGGGEKLFF
TGTGCCTGGAGTAAGGGACAGGGTGGCGGCGAAAAACTGTTTTTT
>TRBV4-2|TRBJ1-1|TRBD1|-
CASTEDRSNTEAFF
TGTGCCAGCACTGAGGACAGGTCGAACACTGAAGCTTTCTTT
>TRBV11-2|TRBJ2-2|TRBD2|few
CATRSSGRYGELFF
TGTGCCACCAGGAGTAGCGGGAGGTACGGGGAGCTGTTTTTT
>TRBV7-9|TRBJ2-3|-|-
CASSLGQSISTDTQYF
TGTGCCAGCAGCTTAGGACAGAGTATTAGCACAGATACGCAGTATTTT
>TRBV7-2|TRBJ2-7|TRBD1|-
CASSLVGQGITNEQYF
TGTGCCAGCAGCTTAGTGGGACAGGGCATAACCAACGAGCAGTACTTC
>TRBV19|TRBJ1-5|TRBD1|-
CASSIAVGTVKGNQPQHF
TGTGCCAGTAGTATAGCTGTCGGGACAGTTAAAGGCAATCAGCCCCAGCATTTT
>TRBV2|TRBJ2-5|-|-
CASLARETQYF
TGTGCCAGCCTAGCCCGGGAGACCCAGTACTTC
>TRBV7-2|TRBJ2-3|TRBD2|-
CASSQGEWRLAGDTQYF
TGTGCCAGCAGCCAAGGGGAGTGGAGACTAGCTGGCGATACGCAGTATTTT
>TRBV6-1|TRBJ2-2|TRBD2|-
CASLRLARGELFF
TGTGCCAGCCTCCGACTAGCGAGGGGGGAGCTGTTTTTT
>TRBV7-9|TRBJ2-1|TRBD1|-
CASSSGTGIVSEQFF
TGTGCCAGCAGCTCCGGGACAGGAATAGTTAGTGAGCAGTTCTTC
>TRBV5-4|TRBJ2-7|TRBD2|-
CASSPEPPSGRAPEQYF
TGTGCCAGCAGCCCGGAGCCCCCTAGCGGGAGGGCTCCCGAGCAGTACTTC
>TRBV5-4|TRBJ2-1|TRBD1|-
CASSNGQGRVNEQFF
TGTGCCAGCAGCAACGGACAGGGAAGGGTCAATGAGCAGTTCTTC
>TRBV29-1|TRBJ2-1|-|-
CSPAGPKAGPYNEQFF
TGCAGCCCGGCAGGCCCCAAGGCGGGACCCTACAATGAGCAGTTCTTC
>TRBV27|TRBJ2-1|-|-
CASSLLGEQFF
TGTGCCAGCAGTCTCCTAGGTGAGCAGTTCTTC
>TRBV11-2|TRBJ2-7|TRBD2|-
CASSLEGTGGARYEQYF
TGTGCCAGCAGCTTAGAGGGGACCGGGGGGGCCCGCTACGAGCAGTACTTC
>TRBV18|TRBJ1-2|-|-
CASSPREVYGYTF
TGTGCCAGCTCACCACGCGAGGTCTATGGCTACACCTTC